The clone carrying this T cell receptor (beta chain) was seen more than once but under ten times. TCRdb analysed the RT-PCR reads with MiXCR anew, one entry per CDR3 protein. The sample contains more than 550,000 distinct CDR3 sequences, 14% of which appear only once. Germline V gene data show CDR1 as SGDLS and CDR2 as YYNGEE. Trimming left V 4 bases short and J 0 bases short, with 16 bases between. The CDR3 runs 16 residues. The receptor's source is a female donor in good health, serving as a healthy control. Sequenced input: memory CD4+ T cells from blood. The chain joins TRBV9 to TRBJ1-1; D is perhaps TRBD1 (6 bases). The CDR3 nucleotides read TGTGCCAGCAGCCCTTCTCTGGGGGCTGTGAACACTGAAGCTTTCTTT. Its translation: CASSPSLGAVNTEAFF.